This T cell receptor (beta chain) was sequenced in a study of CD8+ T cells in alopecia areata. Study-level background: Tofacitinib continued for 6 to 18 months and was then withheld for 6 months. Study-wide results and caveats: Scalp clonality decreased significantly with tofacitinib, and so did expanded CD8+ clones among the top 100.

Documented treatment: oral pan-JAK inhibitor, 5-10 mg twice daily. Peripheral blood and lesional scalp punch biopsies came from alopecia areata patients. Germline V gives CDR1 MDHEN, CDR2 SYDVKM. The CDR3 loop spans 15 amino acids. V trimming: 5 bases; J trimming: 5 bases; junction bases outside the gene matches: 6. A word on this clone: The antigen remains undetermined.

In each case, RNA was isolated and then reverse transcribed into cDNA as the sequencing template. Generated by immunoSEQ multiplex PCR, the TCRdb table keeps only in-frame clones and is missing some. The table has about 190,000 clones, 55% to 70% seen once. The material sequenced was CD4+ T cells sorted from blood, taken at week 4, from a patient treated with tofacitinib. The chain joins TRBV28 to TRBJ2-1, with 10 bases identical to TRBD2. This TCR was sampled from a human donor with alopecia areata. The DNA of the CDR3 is TGTGCCAGCAGTGCGACTAGCGGGTGGAACAATGAGCAGTTCTTC. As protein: CASSATSGWNNEQFF.